The sequence of this T cell receptor (beta chain) was determined in a study of radiation and T cells in renal cell carcinoma. Looking at the study overall: Nephrectomy followed 15 Gy stereotactic body radiation by 4 weeks.

The CDR3 contains 14 residues. Germline V CDR1 and CDR2: MNHEY, SVGAGI. Trimming shortened V by 4 bases and J by 2 bases, and 11 bases separated the two germline ends. Study-level results: Baseline intratumoral clonotype presence is unknown without pretreatment biopsies.

This clone was seen a single time. As yet, its antigen is unknown. Assay used: immunoSEQ multiplex PCR; TCRdb lists only in-frame clones, some missing. This table has about 140,000 clones, approximately 87% appearing once. The time point denotes: baseline pretreatment blood. Treatment here: 15 Gy SBRT to primary tumor, nephrectomy 4 weeks later. Blood was sampled at baseline, 2 weeks and 4 weeks after SBRT. The tumor was a clear cell renal cell carcinoma. The sequencing used blood, collected from a patient whose treatment included radiotherapy and nephrectomy. The TCR comes from a woman in her 50s with renal cell carcinoma. The J gene is TRBJ1-2, the V gene TRBV6-5; no clear D. The CDR3 reads CASSFRTENYGYTF. DNA for the CDR3: TGTGCCAGCAGTTTTAGGACGGAGAACTATGGCTACACCTTC.